The present TCR beta chain was sequenced within a study of blood T cell repertoires in COVID-19. Study at large: T cells, B-cell-depleted T cells, or PBMCs supplied cDNA or gDNA.

The CDR3 totals 11 residues. Germline CDR1 is MNHEY and CDR2 is SVGEGT. V was shortened by 2 bases and J by 8 bases, with 4 bases between the two germline ends. TCRdb's copy holds only in-frame clones and misses some; the assay was immunoSEQ multiplex PCR. The table lists 100,000 or so clones, 72% of them singletons. This clone was recorded a few times. The origin of this receptor is a woman aged 80 or over with acute or convalescent COVID-19. The chain links TRBV6-2 or TRBV6-3 to TRBJ2-1; no definite D call. The sequencing input was peripheral blood. CDR3 residues: CASSYAYEQFF. For the CDR3, the DNA is TGTGCCAGCAGTTACGCGTATGAGCAGTTCTTC.